This T cell receptor (beta chain) came from a study of a mutant IDH1 vaccine in newly diagnosed glioma. Comments on this clone: Antigen: not known.

CDR1 and CDR2 (germline): SGHRS, YFSETQ. V dropped 7 bases and J dropped 2; count of bases not matched to a gene: 4. The CDR3 covers 15 residues. The time point is: week 35, safety follow-up. Topical imiquimod accompanied each vaccine dose, which consisted of 300 ug of mutant IDH1 20-mer peptide. Clones were read by immunoSEQ multiplex PCR, and TCRdb kept only the in-frame ones, dropping some. Here the sample spans around 53,000 clones, 65% to 80% being singletons. The sequence was collected from a man in his forties with glioma. This sequence joins TRBV5-1 and TRBJ2-6; the match to TRBD1 covers 9 bases. Here the sequenced sample was PBMCs, taken from a glioma patient whose treatment included an IDH1 peptide vaccine. The CDR3 bases are TGCGCCAGCGGCCGGACAGGGGCTGGGGCCAACGTCCTGACTTTC. Translated: CASGRTGAGANVLTF.